The rows below give T cell receptor beta chains drawn from one sample of a study of radiation and T cells in renal cell carcinoma. Using immunoSEQ multiplex PCR, the repertoire was profiled, and TCRdb retains in-frame clones only, with some absent. The repertoire holds 130,000 to 150,000 clones, with approximately 86% as singletons. Sequenced here: blood, sampled from a patient whose treatment included radiotherapy and nephrectomy. These receptors were taken from a woman aged 50 to 60 with renal cell carcinoma. Both conserved end residues are part of each CDR3. The order of the fields is D gene, V gene, clone size, J gene, CDR3 protein, CDR3 DNA. The D gene is left open where the match is weak. The size of a clone is reported for some rows only, either as once, few or many, or as a class for expanded clones.

>.|TRBV5-1|.|TRBJ1-1
CASSLEGHPTEAFF
TGCGCCAGCAGCTTGGAAGGGCATCCTACTGAAGCTTTCTTT
>.|TRBV28|few|TRBJ2-1
CASSLQGYEQFF
TGTGCCAGCAGTTTACAGGGATATGAGCAGTTCTTC
>.|TRBV2|.|TRBJ1-5
CASNGLIGNQPQHF
TGTGCCAGCAACGGGCTTATTGGCAATCAGCCCCAGCATTTT
>.|TRBV6-5|.|TRBJ1-4
CATGARANEKLFF
TGTGCCACCGGGGCGCGGGCTAATGAAAAACTGTTTTTT
>.|TRBV19|.|TRBJ1-1
CASTKTYTGQGMNTEAFF
TGTGCCAGTACAAAAACCTATACTGGGCAGGGAATGAACACTGAAGCTTTCTTT
>.|TRBV5-1|.|TRBJ1-3
CASSLDGAPNTIYF
TGCGCCAGCAGCTTGGACGGCGCCCCGAACACCATATATTTT
>.|TRBV5-1|.|TRBJ2-5
CASSLVLDQETQYF
TGCGCCAGCAGCTTGGTACTAGACCAAGAGACCCAGTACTTC
>TRBD1|TRBV28|.|TRBJ2-1
CASTGGIRYNEQFF
TGTGCCAGCACAGGGGGCATAAGATACAATGAGCAGTTCTTC
>.|TRBV18|few|TRBJ1-2
CASSPDGNYGYTF
TGTGCCAGCTCACCGGACGGGAACTATGGCTACACCTTC
>TRBD1|TRBV29-1|.|TRBJ2-7
CSVGGTGAYEQYF
TGCAGCGTTGGCGGGACAGGGGCCTACGAGCAGTACTTC
>TRBD1|TRBV13|.|TRBJ2-3
CASSLGGTGGYSTDTQYF
TGTGCCAGCAGCTTAGGTGGGACAGGGGGATACTCTACAGATACGCAGTATTTT
>.|TRBV9|.|TRBJ2-3
CASTRSGQGTDTQYF
TGTGCCAGCACCCGGTCGGGGCAGGGCACAGATACGCAGTATTTT
>.|TRBV7-2|.|TRBJ1-4
CASSSGKGLATNEKLFF
TGTGCCAGCAGCTCCGGGAAGGGCCTAGCAACTAATGAAAAACTGTTTTTT
>TRBD1|TRBV5-4|.|TRBJ1-2
CASSQTGDSYGYTF
TGTGCCAGCAGCCAGACAGGGGACTCCTATGGCTACACCTTC
>.|TRBV25-1|.|TRBJ2-3
CASSDPRRNTDTQYF
TGTGCCAGCAGTGACCCGCGGAGGAACACAGATACGCAGTATTTT
>.|TRBV6-6|few|TRBJ1-5
CASISTENQPQHF
TGTGCCAGCATTAGTACAGAGAATCAGCCCCAGCATTTT
>.|TRBV7-7|.|TRBJ1-3
CASSLPTGAGNTIYF
TGTGCCAGCAGCTTACCTACCGGGGCTGGAAACACCATATATTTT
>.|TRBV30|.|TRBJ2-7
CAWSVPDRYEQYF
TGTGCCTGGAGTGTACCGGACAGATACGAGCAGTACTTC
>TRBD2|TRBV5-4|.|TRBJ2-5
CASSLAGVQETQYF
TGTGCCAGCAGCTTAGCGGGGGTACAAGAGACCCAGTACTTC
>TRBD1|TRBV27|.|TRBJ2-5
CASSFLAGGKETQYF
TGTGCCAGCAGTTTCCTAGCAGGGGGAAAAGAGACCCAGTACTTC
>TRBD1|TRBV5-1|.|TRBJ2-2
CASSLADRVTGELFF
TGCGCCAGCAGCTTGGCTGACAGGGTTACCGGGGAGCTGTTTTTT
>.|TRBV28|.|TRBJ1-5
CASSPPDILNQPQHF
TGTGCCAGCAGTCCCCCGGACATTCTTAATCAGCCCCAGCATTTT
>.|TRBV5-6|.|TRBJ1-1
CASSLRRYTEAFF
TGTGCCAGCAGCTTAAGACGGTACACTGAAGCTTTCTTT
>TRBD1|TRBV5-6|few|TRBJ1-3
CASSLPTGTIDF
TGTGCCAGCAGCCTACCGACAGGGACCATCGACTTT
>.|TRBV10-3|.|TRBJ1-2
CAISAQDYGYTF
TGTGCCATCAGTGCTCAAGACTATGGCTACACCTTC
>.|TRBV5-1|few|TRBJ2-1
CASSWSTTTDNEQFF
TGCGCCAGCAGCTGGTCGACAACGACAGACAATGAGCAGTTCTTC
>TRBD1|TRBV28|.|TRBJ1-5
CASSLRTGGNLQHF
TGTGCCAGCAGCCTTAGGACAGGGGGTAATCTCCAGCATTTT
>TRBD1|TRBV6-5|once|TRBJ2-7
CASRNSGTGRMEQYF
TGTGCCAGCCGAAATTCCGGGACAGGCCGAATGGAGCAGTACTTC
>TRBD1|TRBV7-2|.|TRBJ1-3
CASSLLQGTGNTIYF
TGTGCCAGCAGCTTATTACAGGGGACAGGAAACACCATATATTTT